This T cell receptor beta chain was observed in a study of Ad26.COV2.S vaccination and SARS-CoV-2 variants. The overall study: Intramuscular Ad26.COV2.S doses were given once or twice, 56 days apart. General observations from the study: Vaccine recipients and placebo recipients showed similar non-spike TCR breadth. People who got the vaccine had more spike-specific TCR breadth than people who got placebo.

As concerns this clone: Its antigen is not known.

Trimming pared 4 bases from V and 4 bases from J, leaving 14 bases between. Germline V lookup: CDR1 SGHKS, CDR2 YYEKEE (reference sequence). The CDR3 length is 14 residues. This table comes from immunoSEQ multiplex PCR, and its TCRdb copy is limited to in-frame clones, with some not included. The table has a few hundred thousand clones, around 87% seen once. Treatment defined: about 20 received Ad26.COV2.S at low or high dose, single or two shots; 5 received placebo; per-sample allocation not given. Vaccine and placebo recipients were sampled on day 63 after the first injection. In Boston, the donor was an adult between 18-55 years of age.

Sequenced material: peripheral blood, taken in a trial of Ad26.COV2.S vaccine versus placebo. The chain carries TRBV5-5 and TRBJ1-2, with D maybe TRBD1 (6 bases). The clonotype originates from a person aged 18 to 59 who received the Ad26.COV2.S COVID-19 vaccine or a placebo. The DNA for the CDR3 is TGTGCCAGCAGCACGTACAGGGAAGGCTATGGCTACACCTTC. Translating gives CASSTYREGYGYTF.